These 20 T cell receptor beta chains originate from one sample sequenced in a study of T cell responses to AZD1222 COVID-19 vaccine. Produced via immunoSEQ multiplex PCR; TCRdb's table is partial and in-frame only. The table includes 150,000 or so clones, roughly nine tenths detected once. This sample comprised peripheral blood, obtained 28 days after the second AZD1222 dose. The origin of the receptors is an adult who received the AZD1222 COVID-19 vaccine.

The V gene is TRBV10-3, the J gene TRBJ2-5; D might be TRBD2 (5 bases). Per the germline V gene, CDR1 is ENHRY and CDR2 is SYGVKD. There are 14 residues in the CDR3. The V and J ends lost 3 bases and 4 bases respectively, with 12 bases between them. In DNA, the CDR3 is TGTGCCATCAGTGACCCCCCGGCGGGAGAGACCCAGTACTTC. This encodes CAISDPPAGETQYF.

The chain recombines TRBV5-6 with TRBJ1-4; perhaps TRBD1 as D (5 bases). V was shortened by 1 base and J by 10 bases, with 14 bases between the two germline ends. There are 14 residues in the CDR3. CDR1 and CDR2 (germline): SGHDT, YYEEEE. CDR3 nucleotides: TGTGCCAGCAGCTTGAGTCCGGCTGGGGGAAAACTGTTTTTT. It codes for CASSLSPAGGKLFF.

The genes are TRBV5-1 and TRBJ1-1; no reliable D call. The V end was cut by 2 bases, the J end by 5 bases, with 10 bases between. Germline-derived CDR1 and CDR2 are SGHRS and YFSETQ. The CDR3 has 13 amino acids. In DNA, the CDR3 is TGCGCCAGCAGCTTCGTCCCTGGGACTGAAGCTTTCTTT. Its protein is CASSFVPGTEAFF.

The chain couples TRBV7-6 to TRBJ2-3; 8 bases are shared with TRBD2. Germline V gene sequence: CDR1 SGHVS, CDR2 FNYEAQ. Germline trimming cut 2 bases from V and 11 bases from J; bases unmatched to any gene: 15. The CDR3 has 16 amino acids. In DNA form, the CDR3 reads TGTGCCAGCAGCTTAACCCCCCCTATGAGCGGGAGTGTGCAGTATTTT. It yields the protein CASSLTPPMSGSVQYF.

This sequence joins TRBV29-1 and TRBJ2-1; D unresolved. The V and J ends lost 4 bases and 5 bases respectively, with 3 bases between them. The germline V gene has CDR1 SQVTM and CDR2 ANQGSEA. This CDR3 is built from 10 residues. CDR3 protein: CSVGHNEQFF. The CDR3 DNA reads TGCAGCGTTGGACACAATGAGCAGTTCTTC.

The chain is built from TRBV19 and TRBJ1-2; TRBD1 aligns across 9 bases. In germline, CDR1 is LNHDA, CDR2 SQIVND (reference sequence). The CDR3 extends over 14 amino acids. Germline trimming cut 3 bases from V and 5 bases from J; bases unmatched to any gene: 4. The CDR3 protein is CASSILDRGYGYTF. The CDR3 DNA follows: TGTGCCAGTAGTATTTTGGACAGGGGATATGGCTACACCTTC.

This chain joins TRBV4-2 and TRBJ1-6; D possibly corresponds to TRBD1 (5 bases). The CDR3 covers 16 residues. Deletions cut 4 bases from V and 6 bases from J, with 16 bases between. Looked up from germline, CDR1 is LGHNA and CDR2 is YNFKEQ. CDR3 coding DNA: TGTGCCAGCAGCCTTCTCGGACACCTAGCTAATTCACCCCTCCACTTT. This codes for CASSLLGHLANSPLHF.

The chain joins TRBV1 to TRBJ2-7; the table's D call, TRBD2, was not checked against the DNA. TRBV1 is reported as a pseudogene. The CDR3 spans 15 residues. The CDR3 reads CTSSQRGLAAYEQYF. DNA for the CDR3: TGCACCAGCAGCCAAAGAGGCCTAGCGGCCTACGAGCAGTACTTC.

This clone has just one count. The germline gene is not matched at one end of the junction; a read error may be the cause. The V gene is TRBV27, the J gene TRBJ1-1, with D unresolved. CDR3 size: 14 residues. CDR1 MNHEY and CDR2 SMNVEV come from the germline V gene (reference sequence). This chain's CDR3 is CAGSLAGWNTEAFF. The CDR3, as DNA: TGTGCCGGCAGTTTGGCCGGATGGAACACTGAAGCTTTCTTT.

The V and J genes are TRBV27 and TRBJ1-5, with 7 bases that match TRBD1. CDR1 and CDR2 (germline): MNHEY, SMNVEV (reference sequence). The trim removed 2 bases at V and 1 base at J, leaving 8 bases unmatched. The CDR3 covers 17 residues. CDR3 region: CASSLKGADYSNQPQHF. As DNA, the CDR3 is TGTGCCAGCAGTTTAAAGGGGGCGGATTACAGCAATCAGCCCCAGCATTTT.

V is TRBV7-2 and J is TRBJ2-5, with a possible D match to TRBD1 (7 bases). V gave up 3 bases and J gave up 3 bases, with 14 bases separating them. Germline V gene data show CDR1 as SGHTA and CDR2 as FQGNSA. The CDR3 covers 15 residues. The CDR3 nucleotides read TGTGCCAGCAGCTTTCAGGGGGGTGGGGAAGAGACCCAGTACTTC. Protein sequence: CASSFQGGGEETQYF.

The chain has TRBV15 and TRBJ1-2; 8 bases line up with TRBD1. The CDR3 extends over 14 amino acids. The ends lost 5 bases at V and 5 bases at J; junction bases unmatched: 7. Germline V gene data show CDR1 as LNHNV and CDR2 as YYDKDF (reference sequence). CDR3 coding DNA: TGTGCCACCAGCGTGGACAGGGTACGATATGGCTACACCTTC. Translating it yields CATSVDRVRYGYTF.

The chain employs TRBV11-2 and TRBJ1-4; the D gene is possibly TRBD1 (6 bases). This CDR3 region has 16 residues. V lost 2 bases and J 4 bases, leaving 14 bases between the germline ends. CDR1 and CDR2 (germline): SGHAT, FQNNGV. The CDR3 protein is CASSLTGQLYNEKLFF. The CDR3 nucleotides are TGTGCCAGCAGCTTAACCGGACAGCTTTATAATGAAAAACTGTTTTTT.

The chain has TRBV9 and TRBJ1-1; maybe TRBD1 (6 bases). There are 14 residues in the CDR3. CDR1 and CDR2 from the germline V gene are SGDLS and YYNGEE. Trimming shortened V by 3 bases and J by 2 bases, and 11 bases separated the two germline ends. This CDR3 reads CASSERGGNTEAFF. DNA of the CDR3: TGTGCCAGCAGCGAGAGGGGGGGAAACACTGAAGCTTTCTTT.

V gene TRBV18 combines with J gene TRBJ2-5; possibly TRBD1 or TRBD2 for D (5 bases each). V dropped 3 bases and J dropped 3 bases, with 14 bases sitting between them. Germline V CDR1 and CDR2: KGHSH, LQKENI. This CDR3 is built from 15 residues. Here the CDR3 reads CASSPSPGPKETQYF. In DNA, the CDR3 is TGTGCCAGCTCACCTTCCCCGGGACCAAAAGAGACCCAGTACTTC.

V is TRBV4-2 and J is TRBJ2-3; D remains ambiguous. From germline, CDR1 is LGHNA and CDR2 YNFKEQ. This CDR3 has 17 amino acids. V lost 0 bases and J 0 bases, leaving 13 bases between the germline ends. The CDR3 reads CASSQDPHSASTDTQYF. CDR3 in DNA: TGTGCCAGCAGCCAAGATCCGCACTCGGCTAGCACAGATACGCAGTATTTT.

The chain employs TRBV11-2 and TRBJ2-5; D is undetermined. Trimming pared 1 base from V and 4 bases from J, leaving 7 bases between. CDR1 and CDR2 (germline): SGHAT, FQNNGV. This CDR3 comprises 13 residues. In DNA, the CDR3 is TGTGCCAGCAGCTTAGGTCCGGGAGAGACCCAGTACTTC. This translates into CASSLGPGETQYF.

The chain recombines TRBV7-2 with TRBJ2-3; the match to TRBD1 covers 10 bases. V lost 7 bases and J lost 5; bases outside the gene matches: 6. The germline V gene encodes CDR1 SGHTA and CDR2 FQGNSA. The CDR3 is 14 amino acids. The CDR3 protein is CASNRDRGGDTQYF. Here the CDR3 DNA reads TGTGCCAGCAACCGGGACAGGGGTGGAGATACGCAGTATTTT.

The chain is built from TRBV4-3 and TRBJ2-7, with unresolved D. The V end was cut by 2 bases, the J end by 6 bases, with 11 bases between. CDR1 is LGHNA and CDR2 is YSLEER in the germline V gene. This CDR3 spans 13 amino acids. The CDR3 is CASSQFGNAEQYF. The CDR3 DNA sequence: TGCGCCAGCAGCCAATTCGGCAATGCCGAGCAGTACTTC.

The V and J genes are TRBV12-3 or TRBV12-4 and TRBJ1-1; D is undetermined. The CDR3 consists of 13 residues. Trimming took off 2 bases at V and 8 bases at J, with 12 bases between the two ends. The CDR3 DNA reads as TGTGCCAGCAGTTTATGGGTGGTCCCCGAAGCTTTCTTT. It translates to CASSLWVVPEAFF.